The sequence of this TCR beta chain was determined in a study of blood T cell repertoires in COVID-19. Study background: Researchers got acute and convalescent COVID-19 samples from the United States, Italy and Spain. Nucleic acid was either cDNA or gDNA, and it came from T cells, B-cell-depleted T cells, or PBMCs.

The CDR3 runs 16 residues. The germline CDR1 and CDR2 sequences are MGHRA and YSYEKL. V shed 3 bases and J 2 bases; nucleotides not matched to a gene: 9. In the study's own analysis: Reference gene primer amplification gave nucleated cell count estimates. Libraries were prepared by immunoSEQ multiplex PCR; TCRdb keeps only in-frame clonotypes and omits some of them. The DNA was the basis for D and trimming; V, J and clone size are from that table. The sample has around 160,000 clones, around 87% seen once. The sequenced sample was peripheral blood. The source is a man between 18 and 35 years old with acute or convalescent COVID-19. V and J are TRBV4-1 and TRBJ1-2, with 7 bases identical to TRBD1. CDR3 nucleotide sequence: TGCGCCAGCAGCCATCGCGGACAGGCGATAAACTATGGCTACACCTTC. Protein: CASSHRGQAINYGYTF.